Presented here are 19 T cell receptor beta chains from one specimen sequenced in a study of blood T cell repertoires in COVID-19. Data came from immunoSEQ multiplex PCR; TCRdb stores just in-frame clones and leaves some out. Among approximately 350,000 clones listed, around 90% were seen once. What was sequenced was peripheral blood. These receptors came from a woman between 18 and 29 years old who had recovered from COVID-19.

The rearrangement uses TRBV11-3 and TRBJ1-4; 7 nucleotides align to TRBD1. The CDR3 consists of 11 residues. CDR1 SGHNT and CDR2 YENEEA come from the germline V gene. V trimming: 5 bases; J trimming: 11 bases; junction bases outside the gene matches: 2. Written as DNA, the CDR3 is TGTGCCAGCAGCGGCAGGGGGAAACTGTTTTTT. Protein sequence: CASSGRGKLFF.

The chain has TRBV9 and TRBJ1-2; 8 bases agree with TRBD1. Germline trimming cut 2 bases from V and 13 bases from J; bases unmatched to any gene: 7. Germline V lookup: CDR1 SGDLS, CDR2 YYNGEE. CDR3 length: 12 residues. Written as DNA, the CDR3 is TGTGCCAGCAGCGTTACCCGGGACAGGCGCACCTTC. Translating it yields CASSVTRDRRTF. Combining the CDR3 with reference TRBV9 and TRBJ1-2 gives the whole variable domain DSGVTQTPKHLITATGQRVTLRCSPRSGDLSVYWYQQSLDQGLQFLIQYYNGEERAKGNILERFSAQQFPDLHSELNLSSLELGDSALYFCASSVTRDRRTFGSGTRLTVV.

This rearrangement joins TRBV6-5 to TRBJ2-7; the match to TRBD1 covers 9 bases. Germline V gives CDR1 MNHEY, CDR2 SVGAGI. This CDR3 contains 14 residues. V gave up 6 bases and J gave up 5 bases; unmatched junction bases: 8. The CDR3 spells CASRPGQGTHEQYV. CDR3 in DNA: TGTGCCAGCAGACCTGGACAGGGGACCCACGAGCAGTACGTC.

The chain recombines TRBV6-6 with TRBJ1-2; D gene ambiguous. The CDR3 covers 14 residues. V was clipped by 2 bases and J by 4 bases, with 11 bases between them. CDR1 is MNHNY and CDR2 is SVGAGI in the germline V gene (reference sequence). The CDR3 DNA sequence: TGTGCCAGCAGTTACGAGGGTTCGGCCTATGGCTACACCTTC. Protein sequence: CASSYEGSAYGYTF.

The table lists this clone with a count of one. The gene calls are TRBV29-1 and TRBJ2-1, with D possibly being TRBD2 (6 bases). This CDR3 is built from 13 residues. The germline CDR1 and CDR2 sequences are SQVTM and ANQGSEA. V lost 7 bases to trimming and J lost 3 bases, with 13 bases between them. The CDR3 DNA follows: TGCAGCGGGAGACCGGGGGTCTACAATGAGCAGTTCTTC. It codes for CSGRPGVYNEQFF.

This clone has a single count. The rearrangement joins TRBV19 to TRBJ2-3, with D perhaps TRBD2 (5 bases). The CDR3 sequence is 13 residues long. From germline, CDR1 is LNHDA and CDR2 SQIVND (reference sequence). V lost 8 bases and J lost 4, with 13 bases in between. This chain's CDR3 is CASGEGVADTQYF. The CDR3 DNA reads as TGTGCCAGTGGTGAGGGAGTGGCAGATACGCAGTATTTT.

The chain joins TRBV7-6 to TRBJ2-3, with 8 bases identical to TRBD2. The CDR3 has 18 amino acids. V shed 2 bases, J shed 0 bases, and the junction held 10 bases outside the gene matches. Germline CDR1 reads SGHVS; CDR2 reads FNYEAQ. The CDR3 sequence is CASSLSSAGGLSTDTQYF. The CDR3 DNA reads as TGTGCCAGCAGCTTATCGTCCGCGGGAGGTTTAAGCACAGATACGCAGTATTTT.

The chain joins TRBV6-2 or TRBV6-3 to TRBJ2-1; 11 bases line up with TRBD2. Per germline, CDR1 MNHEY and CDR2 SVGEGT. The V gene end was trimmed by 5 bases and the J gene end by 0 bases; junction bases not matched to a gene: 9. The CDR3 consists of 18 residues. The CDR3 coding sequence is TGTGCCAGCAGTGCCCGACTAGCGGGACTGATCTCCTACAATGAGCAGTTCTTC. Its translation: CASSARLAGLISYNEQFF.

The rearrangement links TRBV5-4 to TRBJ2-1, with 7 bases matching TRBD2. This CDR3 spans 16 amino acids. Trimming cost V 4 bases and J 7 bases; bases outside gene matches: 14. Germline values: CDR1 SGHNT, CDR2 YYREEE (reference sequence). CDR3: CASSPRGGREKNEQFF. The DNA of the CDR3 is TGTGCCAGCAGCCCTCGGGGCGGGAGAGAAAAGAATGAGCAGTTCTTC. Supplemented by reference TRBV5-4 and TRBJ2-1, the full variable domain reads ETGVTQSPTHLIKTRGQQVTLRCSSQSGHNTVSWYQQALGQGPQFIFQYYREEENGRGNFPPRFSGLQFPNYSSELNVNALELDDSALYLCASSPRGGREKNEQFFGPGTRLTVL.

The chain combines TRBV15 with TRBJ2-3; D is ambiguous. V dropped 8 bases and J dropped 10 bases, with 10 bases sitting between them. The CDR3 length is 10 residues. Germline V gene lookup returns CDR1 LNHNV and CDR2 YYDKDF (reference sequence). The CDR3 DNA reads TGTGCCACCGGGCACTCTGCGCAGTATTTT. Translating gives CATGHSAQYF. Based on the CDR3 plus reference TRBV15 and TRBJ2-3, the full variable domain is DAMVIQNPRYQVTQFGKPVTLSCSQTLNHNVMYWYQQKSSQAPKLLFHYYDKDFNNEADTPDNFQSRRPNTSFCFLDIRSPGLGDTAMYLCATGHSAQYFGPGTRLTVL.

The chain is built from TRBV5-1 and TRBJ2-1; perhaps TRBD1 as D (6 bases). Trimming stripped 0 bases from V and 6 bases from J, with 13 bases between. This CDR3 is built from 15 residues. Germline V lookup: CDR1 SGHRS, CDR2 YFSETQ. The CDR3 sequence is CASSLDRVGLNEQFF. The CDR3 nucleotides are TGCGCCAGCAGCTTGGACAGGGTTGGTCTCAATGAGCAGTTCTTC.

With regard to this clone: Other DNA sequences in the same sample also yield this CDR3. This chain uses TRBV5-1 with TRBJ1-6; 7 nucleotides agree with TRBD1. The junction had 4 bases not matched to a gene; V was cut back by 0 bases and J by 7 bases. CDR1 is SGHRS, CDR2 YFSETQ, per germline. The CDR3 is 15 residues long. CDR3 bases: TGCGCCAGCAGCTTGGAGACAGGGAGAAATTCACCCCTCCACTTT. Translating it yields CASSLETGRNSPLHF.

This chain uses TRBV19 with TRBJ2-2; 7 positions match TRBD2. Germline-derived CDR1 and CDR2 are LNHDA and SQIVND (reference sequence). Losses at the gene ends were 1 base for V and 5 bases for J; bases not matched to a gene: 7. The CDR3 is 16 residues long. The CDR3 is CASSIGPSGLTGELFF. Written as DNA, the CDR3 is TGTGCCAGTAGTATAGGGCCTAGCGGTCTGACCGGGGAGCTGTTTTTT.

Here the CDR3 DNA reads TGTGCCAGCAGTTACGGCCAGGGAGGAATGGGTAAAGGCGCTTTCTTT. It yields the protein CASSYGQGGMGKGAFF. The gene calls are TRBV6-5 and TRBJ1-1, with D perhaps TRBD1 (5 bases). Germline-derived CDR1 and CDR2 are MNHEY and SVGAGI. Trimming pared 2 bases from V and 11 bases from J, leaving 24 bases between. This CDR3 contains 16 residues.

This sequence joins TRBV9 and TRBJ1-1; 7 positions match TRBD1. Losses at the gene ends were 4 bases for V and 2 bases for J; bases not matched to a gene: 2. Germline V gene data show CDR1 as SGDLS and CDR2 as YYNGEE. The CDR3 has 13 residues. The CDR3 here is CASSWDRNTEAFF. CDR3 bases: TGTGCCAGCAGCTGGGACAGAAACACTGAAGCTTTCTTT.

CDR3 region: CASSSRGGAYEQYV. The CDR3 DNA follows: TGTGCCAGCAGCTCCCGGGGTGGAGCCTACGAGCAGTACGTC. V gene TRBV5-6 combines with J gene TRBJ2-7; D possibly corresponds to TRBD2 (5 bases). This CDR3 has 14 amino acids. CDR1 is SGHDT, CDR2 YYEEEE, per germline. V lost 3 bases and J lost 2, with 12 bases in between.

J is TRBJ2-3 and V is TRBV7-2, with 8 bases that match TRBD2. Germline V gene lookup returns CDR1 SGHTA and CDR2 FQGNSA. Trimming took 1 base from V and 2 from J; bases not matched to a gene: 11. This CDR3 has 18 amino acids. The CDR3 sequence is CASSLGVGAGGNTDTQYF. The CDR3 DNA is TGTGCCAGCAGCTTAGGGGTTGGGGCGGGAGGTAACACAGATACGCAGTATTTT.

V and J are TRBV7-9 and TRBJ2-1, with TRBD2 identical over 8 bases. From germline, CDR1 is SEHNR and CDR2 FQNEAQ (reference sequence). The CDR3 covers 18 residues. Trimming at V came to 5 bases and at J to 5 bases, leaving 17 bases not matched to a gene. CDR3 residues: CASSPLRSRGRLDNEQFF. In DNA form, the CDR3 reads TGTGCCAGCAGCCCCCTAAGGTCCCGCGGGAGGTTAGACAATGAGCAGTTCTTC. The variable domain in full, with the rest retrieved from reference TRBV7-9 and TRBJ2-1, is DTGVSQNPRHKITKRGQNVTFRCDPISEHNRLYWYRQTLGQGPEFLTYFQNEAQLEKSRLLSDRFSAERPKGSFSTLEIQRTEQGDSAMYLCASSPLRSRGRLDNEQFFGPGTRLTVL.

The V gene is TRBV9, the J gene TRBJ2-1, with D possibly TRBD1 on 7 matching bases. Germline CDR1 and CDR2: SGDLS and YYNGEE. The CDR3 length is 17 residues. V lost 3 bases to trimming and J lost 3 bases, with 19 bases between them. CDR3 region: CASSEGGGFDRYNEQFF. In DNA, the CDR3 is TGTGCCAGCAGCGAAGGAGGGGGCTTCGACCGCTACAATGAGCAGTTCTTC. The full variable domain, completed using reference TRBV9 and TRBJ2-1, is DSGVTQTPKHLITATGQRVTLRCSPRSGDLSVYWYQQSLDQGLQFLIQYYNGEERAKGNILERFSAQQFPDLHSELNLSSLELGDSALYFCASSEGGGFDRYNEQFFGPGTRLTVL.